The present TCR beta chain was sequenced within a study of blood T cell repertoires in COVID-19. Study-level background: Collection of acute and convalescent COVID-19 samples took place in the United States, Italy and Spain.

Trimming shortened V by 3 bases and J by 9 bases, and 10 bases separated the two germline ends. CDR3 length: 12 amino acids. Looked up from germline, CDR1 is MGHDK and CDR2 is SYGVNS. Assay: immunoSEQ multiplex PCR; the TCRdb copy retains only in-frame clones and omits some. This repertoire shows under 300,000 clones, roughly 80% found once; its top ten account for over 8.5%. The sequence was obtained from a woman between 50 and 59 years old who had recovered from COVID-19. The sequencing sample was made of peripheral blood. The rearrangement links TRBV25-1 to TRBJ2-3; weak D call: TRBD2 (6 bases). The CDR3 bases are TGTGCCAGCAGTGATAGGGCGGGAACGCAGTATTTT. It translates to CASSDRAGTQYF.